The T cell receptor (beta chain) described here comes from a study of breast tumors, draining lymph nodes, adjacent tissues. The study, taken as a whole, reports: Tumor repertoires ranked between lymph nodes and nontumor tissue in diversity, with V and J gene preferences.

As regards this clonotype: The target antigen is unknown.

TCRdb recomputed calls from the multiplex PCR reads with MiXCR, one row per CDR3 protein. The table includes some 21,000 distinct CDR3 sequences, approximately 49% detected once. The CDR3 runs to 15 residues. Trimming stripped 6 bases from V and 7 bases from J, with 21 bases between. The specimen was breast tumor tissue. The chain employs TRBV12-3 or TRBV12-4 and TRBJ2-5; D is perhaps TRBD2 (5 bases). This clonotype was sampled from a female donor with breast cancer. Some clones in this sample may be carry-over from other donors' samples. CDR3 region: CASSPHPASSGTQYF. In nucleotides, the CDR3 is TGTGCCAGCAGCCCCCACCCGGCGTCGAGCGGGACCCAGTACTTC.